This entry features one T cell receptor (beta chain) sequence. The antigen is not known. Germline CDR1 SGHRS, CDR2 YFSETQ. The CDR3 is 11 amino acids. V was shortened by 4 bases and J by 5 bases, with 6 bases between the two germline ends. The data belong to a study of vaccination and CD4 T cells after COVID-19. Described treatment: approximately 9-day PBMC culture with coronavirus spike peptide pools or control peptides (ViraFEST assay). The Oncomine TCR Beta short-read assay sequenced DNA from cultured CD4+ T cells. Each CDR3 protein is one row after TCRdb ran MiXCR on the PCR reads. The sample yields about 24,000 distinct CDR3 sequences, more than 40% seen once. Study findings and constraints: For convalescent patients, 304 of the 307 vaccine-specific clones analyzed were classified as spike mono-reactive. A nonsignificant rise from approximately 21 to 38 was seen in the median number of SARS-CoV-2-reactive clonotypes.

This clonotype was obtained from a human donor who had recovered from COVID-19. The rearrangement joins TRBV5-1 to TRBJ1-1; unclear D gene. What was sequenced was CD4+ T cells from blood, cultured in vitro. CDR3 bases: TGCGCCAGCAGCGGATTAACTGAAGCTTTCTTT. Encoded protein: CASSGLTEAFF.